The clone carrying this TCR beta chain occurred a few times. J gave up 3 bases and V 6 bases, and 10 bases lay outside the gene matches. From germline, CDR1 is SGHAT and CDR2 FQNNGV. The CDR3 consists of 15 residues. This sample was included in a study of identical twins. It was template switching that added a universal primer site, and there were unique molecular identifiers on the cDNA. TCRdb re-derived calls from the 5' RACE reads in MiXCR, one entry per CDR3 protein. The sample has around 1.7 million distinct CDR3 sequences, around a third seen once; the top ten hold roughly 0.3%. The chain carries TRBV11-2 and TRBJ2-5; 7 bases are shared with TRBD2. Sequencing input: cord blood. This TCR was recovered from a newborn girl in good health. The CDR3 sequence: CASRPLQGGEETQYF. CDR3 DNA sequence: TGTGCCAGCAGACCCCTTCAGGGAGGGGAAGAGACCCAGTACTTC.